This T cell receptor beta chain was sequenced in a study of vaccination and CD4 T cells after COVID-19. The time point here: late sampling 161 to 241 days after vaccination in three convalescent patients. Treatment: approximately nine-day PBMC culture with coronavirus spike peptide pools or control peptides (ViraFEST assay). The Oncomine TCR Beta short-read assay was applied to DNA of cultured CD4+ T cells. TCRdb passed the PCR reads through MiXCR, listing each CDR3 protein once. The data contain about 25,000 distinct CDR3 sequences, about 30% of them singletons. For this clonotype: Its antigen is undetermined.

This material consisted of CD4+ T cells from blood, cultured in vitro, taken about 7 months after SARS-CoV-2 vaccination. This sequence originates from a human donor who had recovered from COVID-19.

The DNA for the CDR3 is TGCAGTGCTAGTCAGGGGCTTTCCTACGAGCAGTACTTC. It codes for CSASQGLSYEQYF. V usage is TRBV20-1 and J usage is TRBJ2-7; a weak D match, TRBD1 (6 bases). CDR1 is DFQATT, CDR2 SNEGSKA, per germline (reference sequence). V was shortened by 3 bases and J by 1 base, with 10 bases between the two germline ends. The CDR3 is 13 amino acids.